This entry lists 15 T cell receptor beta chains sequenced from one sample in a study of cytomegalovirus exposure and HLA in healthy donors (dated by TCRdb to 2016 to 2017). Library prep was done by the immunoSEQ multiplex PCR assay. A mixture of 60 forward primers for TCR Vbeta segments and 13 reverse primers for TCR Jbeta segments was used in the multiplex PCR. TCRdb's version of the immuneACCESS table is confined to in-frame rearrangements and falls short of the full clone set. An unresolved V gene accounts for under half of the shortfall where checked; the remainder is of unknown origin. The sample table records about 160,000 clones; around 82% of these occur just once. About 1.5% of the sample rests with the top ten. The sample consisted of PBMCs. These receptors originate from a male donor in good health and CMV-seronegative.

The CDR3, as DNA: TGTGCCAGCAGCTTAGCGGGGCACTACGAGCAGTACTTC. It yields the protein CASSLAGHYEQYF. The V and J genes are TRBV7-7 and TRBJ2-7; D perhaps matches TRBD1 (5 bases). This CDR3 comprises 13 residues. V was shortened by 0 bases and J by 3 bases, with 6 bases between the two germline ends. In germline, CDR1 is SSHAT, CDR2 FNYEAQ (reference sequence).

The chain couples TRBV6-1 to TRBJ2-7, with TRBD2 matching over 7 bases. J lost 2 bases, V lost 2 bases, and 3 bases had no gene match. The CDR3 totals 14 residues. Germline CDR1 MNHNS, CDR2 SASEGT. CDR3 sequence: CASSERGRAYEQYF. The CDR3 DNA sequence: TGTGCCAGCAGTGAACGGGGGAGGGCCTACGAGCAGTACTTC.

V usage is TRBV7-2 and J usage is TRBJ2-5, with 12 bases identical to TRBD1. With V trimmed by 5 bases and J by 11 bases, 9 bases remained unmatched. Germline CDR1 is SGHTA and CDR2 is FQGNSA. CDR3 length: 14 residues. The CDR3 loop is CASSQGQGAWEQYF. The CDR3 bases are TGTGCCAGCAGCCAGGGACAGGGGGCTTGGGAGCAGTACTTC.

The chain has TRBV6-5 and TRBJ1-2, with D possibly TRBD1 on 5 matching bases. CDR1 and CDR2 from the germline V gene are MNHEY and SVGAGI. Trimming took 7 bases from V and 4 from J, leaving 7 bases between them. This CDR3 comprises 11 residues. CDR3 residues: CASNGGYGYTF. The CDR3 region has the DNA TGTGCCAGCAACGGGGGCTATGGCTACACCTTC.

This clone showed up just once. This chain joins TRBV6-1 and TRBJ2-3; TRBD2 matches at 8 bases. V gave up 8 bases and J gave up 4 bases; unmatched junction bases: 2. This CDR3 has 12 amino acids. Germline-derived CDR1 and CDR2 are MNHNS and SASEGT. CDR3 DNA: TGTGCCAGCCGGGGGGGTTCAGATACGCAGTATTTT. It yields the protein CASRGGSDTQYF.

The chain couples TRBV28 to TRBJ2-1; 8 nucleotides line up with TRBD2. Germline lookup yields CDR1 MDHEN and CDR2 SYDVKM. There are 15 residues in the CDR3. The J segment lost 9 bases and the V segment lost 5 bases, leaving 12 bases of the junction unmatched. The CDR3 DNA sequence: TGTGCCAGCAGTCTGCCAGCGGGAGTGGTCGGTGAGCAGTTCTTC. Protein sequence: CASSLPAGVVGEQFF.

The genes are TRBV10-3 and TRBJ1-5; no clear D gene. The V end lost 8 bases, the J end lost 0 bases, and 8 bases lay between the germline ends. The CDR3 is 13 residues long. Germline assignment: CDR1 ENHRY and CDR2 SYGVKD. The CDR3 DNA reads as TGTGCCATCCGAGAGGGTAGCAATCAGCCCCAGCATTTT. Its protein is CAIREGSNQPQHF.

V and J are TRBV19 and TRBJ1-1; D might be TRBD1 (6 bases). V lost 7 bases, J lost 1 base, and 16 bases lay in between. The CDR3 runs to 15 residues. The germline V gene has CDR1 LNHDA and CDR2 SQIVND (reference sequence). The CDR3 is CASTVLGAKNTEAFF. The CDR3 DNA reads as TGTGCCAGTACCGTGTTGGGGGCCAAGAACACTGAAGCTTTCTTT.

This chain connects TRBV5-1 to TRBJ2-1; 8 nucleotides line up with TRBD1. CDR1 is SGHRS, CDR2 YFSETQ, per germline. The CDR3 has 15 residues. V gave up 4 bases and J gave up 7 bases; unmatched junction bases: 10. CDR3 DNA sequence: TGCGCCAGCAGCACAGGACAGGGAGTCCTTAATGAGCAGTTCTTC. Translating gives CASSTGQGVLNEQFF.

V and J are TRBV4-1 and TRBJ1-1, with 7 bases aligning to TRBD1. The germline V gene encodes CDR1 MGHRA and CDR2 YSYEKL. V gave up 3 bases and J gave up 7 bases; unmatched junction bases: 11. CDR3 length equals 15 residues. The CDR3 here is CASSQKGRGDDEAFF. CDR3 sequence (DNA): TGCGCCAGCAGCCAGAAGGGCAGGGGGGACGATGAAGCTTTCTTT.

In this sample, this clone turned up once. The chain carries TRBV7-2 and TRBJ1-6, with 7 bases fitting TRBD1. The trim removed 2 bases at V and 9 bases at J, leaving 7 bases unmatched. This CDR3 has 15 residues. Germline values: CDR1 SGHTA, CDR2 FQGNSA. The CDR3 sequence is CASSLTGTAVSPLHF. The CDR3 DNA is TGTGCCAGCAGCTTAACAGGGACAGCGGTTTCACCCCTCCACTTT.

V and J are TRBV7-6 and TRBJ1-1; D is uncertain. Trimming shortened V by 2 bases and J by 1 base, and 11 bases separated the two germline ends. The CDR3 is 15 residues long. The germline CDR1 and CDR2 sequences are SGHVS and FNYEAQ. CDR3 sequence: CASSLFSEENTEAFF. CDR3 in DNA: TGTGCCAGCAGCTTATTTTCAGAAGAGAACACTGAAGCTTTCTTT.

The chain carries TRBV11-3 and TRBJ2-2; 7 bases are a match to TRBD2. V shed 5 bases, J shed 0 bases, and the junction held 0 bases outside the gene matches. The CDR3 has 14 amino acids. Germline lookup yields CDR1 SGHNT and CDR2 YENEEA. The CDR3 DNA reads TGTGCCAGCAGCGCGGGGGCGAACACCGGGGAGCTGTTTTTT. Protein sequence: CASSAGANTGELFF.

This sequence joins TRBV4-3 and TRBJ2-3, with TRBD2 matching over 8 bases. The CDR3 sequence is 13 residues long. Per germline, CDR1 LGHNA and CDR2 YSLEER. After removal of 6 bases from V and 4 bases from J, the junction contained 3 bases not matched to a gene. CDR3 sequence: CASRLAGADTQYF. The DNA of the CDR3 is TGCGCCAGCAGGCTAGCGGGCGCAGATACGCAGTATTTT.

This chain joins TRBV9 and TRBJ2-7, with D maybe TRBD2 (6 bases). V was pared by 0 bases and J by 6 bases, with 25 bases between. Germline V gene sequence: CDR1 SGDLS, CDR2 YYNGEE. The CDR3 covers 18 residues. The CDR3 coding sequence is TGTGCCAGCAGCGTAGGAGGGATGTTCTCCCGGGAGAACTCCGAGCAGTACTTC. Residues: CASSVGGMFSRENSEQYF.